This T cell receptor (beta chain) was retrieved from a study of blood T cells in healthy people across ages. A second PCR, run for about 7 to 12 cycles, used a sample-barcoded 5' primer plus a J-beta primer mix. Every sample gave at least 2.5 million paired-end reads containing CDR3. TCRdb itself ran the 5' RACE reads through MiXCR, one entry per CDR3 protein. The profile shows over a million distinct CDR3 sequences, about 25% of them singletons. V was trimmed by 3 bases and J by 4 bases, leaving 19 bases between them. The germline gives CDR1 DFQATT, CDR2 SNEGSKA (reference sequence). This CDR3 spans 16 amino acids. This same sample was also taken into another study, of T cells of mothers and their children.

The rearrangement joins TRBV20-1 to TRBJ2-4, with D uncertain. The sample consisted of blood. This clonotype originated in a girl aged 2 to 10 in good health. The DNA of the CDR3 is TGCAGTGCTAGCCCCGAGGATCGCGGAACTAAAAACATTCAGTACTTC. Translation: CSASPEDRGTKNIQYF.